These 27 T cell receptor beta chains share one sample of origin, sequenced in a study of CD8+CD57+ T cells in acquired aplastic anemia. According to the study, genomic DNA was the template for TCR beta VDJ and CDR3 profiling. TCRdb re-called the reads through MiXCR, storing one row per CDR3 protein. Found here are under 200,000 distinct CDR3 sequences, about 48% of them singletons; the top ten hold about 30%. Selection for sequencing was limited to patients who had shown CD8+CD57+ cell expansion by flow cytometry. Sequenced: sorted CD4+, CD8+, or CD8+CD57+ T cells (not recorded which) from PBMCs. The receptors were sampled from a human donor with aplastic anemia.

A remark on this clonotype: Just one base apart from a much larger clone, this may be a read error. V is TRBV11-2 and J is TRBJ2-7; 8 bases align to TRBD2. The CDR3 extends over 16 amino acids. In germline, CDR1 is SGHAT, CDR2 FQNNGV. The DNA for the CDR3 is TGTGCCAGCGGCTTAGATCGTACGGGAGGGGGTTACGAGCAGTACTTC. Residues: CASGLDRTGGGYEQYF.

This clonotype was observed at least ten times. This sequence joins TRBV7-9 and TRBJ1-1; weak D call: TRBD1 (5 bases). This CDR3 contains 16 residues. The V end lost 1 base, the J end lost 5 bases, and 17 bases lay between the germline ends. In germline, CDR1 is SEHNR, CDR2 FQNEAQ (reference sequence). The CDR3: CASSLGPLSGETEAFF. DNA of the CDR3: TGTGCCAGCAGCTTAGGTCCCCTCTCGGGGGAAACTGAAGCTTTCTTT. Complete variable domain (other parts from reference TRBV7-9 and TRBJ1-1): DTGVSQNPRHKITKRGQNVTFRCDPISEHNRLYWYRQTLGQGPEFLTYFQNEAQLEKSRLLSDRFSAERPKGSFSTLEIQRTEQGDSAMYLCASSLGPLSGETEAFFGQGTRLTVV.

This chain links TRBV24-1 with TRBJ2-2; D uncertain. Trimming took 9 bases from V and 1 from J, leaving 8 bases between them. CDR3 length: 13 residues. Germline-derived CDR1 and CDR2 are KGHDR and SFDVKD. CDR3 loop: CATCPRNTGELFF. In DNA form, the CDR3 reads TGTGCCACCTGTCCCCGGAACACCGGGGAGCTGTTTTTT.

V gene TRBV19 combines with J gene TRBJ1-2; D is possibly TRBD1 (5 bases). Germline values: CDR1 LNHDA, CDR2 SQIVND (reference sequence). The V gene lost 10 bases and the J gene lost 3 bases, with 9 bases spanning the gap. There are 11 residues in the CDR3. The CDR3: CANQGDYGYTF. CDR3 bases: TGTGCCAACCAGGGAGACTATGGCTACACCTTC.

The rearrangement joins TRBV10-3 to TRBJ1-1, with a weak D call TRBD1 (5 bases). Deletions cut 8 bases from V and 2 bases from J, with 12 bases between. This CDR3 is built from 13 residues. Per germline, CDR1 ENHRY and CDR2 SYGVKD. The CDR3 DNA is TGTGCCATCGCCACCCGGGACAACACTGAAGCTTTCTTT. This codes for CAIATRDNTEAFF.

The rearrangement uses TRBV7-2 and TRBJ1-1; 7 nucleotides agree with TRBD1. In germline, CDR1 is SGHTA, CDR2 FQGNSA. This CDR3 has 14 amino acids. Losses at the gene ends were 5 bases for V and 6 bases for J; bases not matched to a gene: 9. CDR3 in DNA: TGTGCCAGCAGCCGAGACAGGGCGTTCGCTGAAGCTTTCTTT. It translates to CASSRDRAFAEAFF.

This clonotype has at least ten counts. The chain employs TRBV5-1 and TRBJ2-3; no reliable D call. V shed 5 bases and J shed 4 bases, with 11 bases lying between them. Germline V gene sequence: CDR1 SGHRS, CDR2 YFSETQ. This CDR3 is 13 amino acids long. CDR3 DNA: TGCGCCAGCAGGCCTGTTCTAGCAGATACGCAGTATTTT. Translation gives CASRPVLADTQYF.

V and J are TRBV10-3 and TRBJ2-7, with 9 bases that match TRBD1. Losses at the gene ends were 6 bases for V and 6 bases for J; bases not matched to a gene: 12. Germline assignment: CDR1 ENHRY and CDR2 SYGVKD. The length of the CDR3 is 15 residues. The CDR3 here is CAIRDSGQGSAEQYF. The CDR3 coding sequence is TGTGCCATCAGAGACTCGGGACAGGGATCTGCCGAGCAGTACTTC.

This clonotype was seen just once. A read error is possible here, since a much larger clone lies one base away. The CDR3 bases are TGTGCCAGCAGTACCGATCCCGGCAACACCGTATATTTT. Encoded protein: CASSTDPGNTVYF. The chain employs TRBV6-1 and TRBJ1-3; D uncertain. CDR1 MNHNS and CDR2 SASEGT come from the germline V gene. CDR3 size: 13 residues.

The chain employs TRBV25-1 and TRBJ1-1; D unclear. The CDR3 is 13 residues long. Germline CDR1 reads MGHDK; CDR2 reads SYGVNS. V gave up 5 bases and J gave up 3 bases, with 10 bases separating them. The CDR3 nucleotides are TGTGCCAGCAGTAAACAAATGGACACTGAAGCTTTCTTT. This translates into CASSKQMDTEAFF.

A note on this clonotype: The missing conserved phenylalanine or tryptophan at the end of this CDR3 makes a read error likely. The chain uses TRBV2 and TRBJ1-5; D unresolved. Trimming stripped 7 bases from V and 7 bases from J, with 14 bases between. CDR3 length: 13 residues. The germline CDR1 and CDR2 sequences are SNHLY and FYNNEI. CDR3 nucleotide sequence: TGTGCCAGCAATAATAGGTTAGGACAGCCCCAGCATCTT. Translated, it gives CASNNRLGQPQHL.

The table lists this clonotype with a few counts. This chain links TRBV11-2 with TRBJ2-6; D is perhaps TRBD1 (6 bases). The CDR3 runs 18 residues. V was cut by 5 bases and J by 1 base, with 18 bases left in between. Germline lookup yields CDR1 SGHAT and CDR2 FQNNGV. The CDR3 region has the DNA TGTGCCAGCAGCGTTTGGACAGCTATCGGGTCTGGGGCCAACGTCCTGACTTTC. It specifies CASSVWTAIGSGANVLTF.

This clonotype was found many times. This sequence joins TRBV19 and TRBJ2-7; D possibly corresponds to TRBD2 (6 bases). Trimming took 2 bases from V and 2 from J, leaving 13 bases between them. The germline CDR1 and CDR2 sequences are LNHDA and SQIVND (reference sequence). This CDR3 is built from 15 residues. The CDR3 DNA reads TGTGCCAGTAGTATATGGGGGAGGCCTACCTACGAGCAGTACTTC. Its translation is CASSIWGRPTYEQYF.

This clonotype was detected many times. The rearrangement uses TRBV29-1 and TRBJ2-3; D is unresolved. The CDR3 totals 13 residues. Trimming removed 5 bases from V and 2 bases from J, with 11 bases in between. Germline V CDR1 and CDR2: SQVTM, ANQGSEA. The CDR3 coding sequence is TGCAGCGTTCCGGGCCTACCCACAGATACGCAGTATTTT. Translating gives CSVPGLPTDTQYF.

This clonotype turned up a few times. The genes are TRBV2 and TRBJ2-5; TRBD2 agrees at 10 bases. The CDR3 is 14 amino acids. Germline assignment: CDR1 SNHLY and CDR2 FYNNEI. V gave up 6 bases and J gave up 1 base; unmatched junction bases: 2. CDR3 residues: CASRLAGGQETQYF. CDR3 nucleotide sequence: TGTGCCAGCAGGTTAGCGGGGGGCCAAGAGACCCAGTACTTC.

The gene calls are TRBV6-2 or TRBV6-3 and TRBJ1-1; D is unresolved. Trimming removed 2 bases at V and 7 bases at J, with 17 bases between. The CDR3 spans 15 residues. Germline V gene sequence: CDR1 MNHEY, CDR2 SVGEGT. The CDR3 loop is CASSYTFLGSLEAFF. The DNA for the CDR3 is TGTGCCAGCAGTTACACCTTCCTCGGGAGCCTTGAAGCTTTCTTT.

This clonotype was observed at least ten times. The rearrangement uses TRBV7-9 and TRBJ2-6; D is ambiguous. CDR1 SEHNR and CDR2 FQNEAQ come from the germline V gene (reference sequence). V lost 5 bases, J lost 0 bases, and 8 bases lay in between. The CDR3 is made up of 15 amino acids. The CDR3 nucleotides are TGTGCCAGCAGCCCACCCCGCTCTGGGGCCAACGTCCTGACTTTC. This gives the protein CASSPPRSGANVLTF.

To note about this clonotype: Without the conserved terminal phenylalanine or tryptophan, this CDR3 likely stems from a read error. The chain uses TRBV20-1 and TRBJ2-3, with TRBD2 identical over 9 bases. Germline trimming cut 0 bases from V and 0 bases from J; bases unmatched to any gene: 13. Germline CDR1 reads DFQATT; CDR2 reads SNEGSKA (reference sequence). The CDR3 sequence is 19 residues long. CDR3: CSARDRPSGIAQSTDTQYS. As DNA, the CDR3 is TGCAGTGCTAGAGATAGGCCTAGCGGGATCGCCCAAAGCACAGATACGCAGTATTCT.

This clonotype was found once. This chain links TRBV4-1 with TRBJ2-3; perhaps D is TRBD1 or TRBD2 (5 bases each). The V and J ends lost 1 base and 2 bases respectively, with 10 bases between them. CDR1 and CDR2 from the germline V gene are MGHRA and YSYEKL. The CDR3 runs to 15 residues. This CDR3 reads CASSQGVGDTDTQYF. DNA for the CDR3: TGCGCCAGCAGCCAAGGAGTGGGGGACACAGATACGCAGTATTTT.

V usage is TRBV12-3 or TRBV12-4 and J usage is TRBJ1-2; D may be TRBD1 (5 bases). This CDR3 contains 14 residues. Trimming pared 3 bases from V and 8 bases from J, leaving 16 bases between. The CDR3 DNA sequence: TGTGCCAGCAGTTTTAATCGAGGGACTAGGGGCTACACCTTC. It specifies CASSFNRGTRGYTF.

The chain couples TRBV15 to TRBJ2-7; maybe TRBD1 (7 bases). Germline V gene lookup returns CDR1 LNHNV and CDR2 YYDKDF (reference sequence). Trimming left V 0 bases short and J 2 bases short, with 17 bases between. This CDR3 contains 17 residues. The CDR3 spells CATSRDFLAQGAYEQYF. CDR3 sequence (DNA): TGTGCCACCAGCAGAGATTTTCTAGCGCAGGGGGCCTACGAGCAGTACTTC.

The chain carries TRBV2 and TRBJ2-5; 12 bases agree with TRBD2. From germline, CDR1 is SNHLY and CDR2 FYNNEI. CDR3 size: 21 residues. Losses at the gene ends were 7 bases for V and 1 base for J; bases not matched to a gene: 22. The chain's CDR3 is CASNPPSGGAGMTVGQETQYF. The CDR3 DNA follows: TGTGCCAGCAACCCCCCTAGCGGGGGGGCGGGTATGACCGTAGGCCAAGAGACCCAGTACTTC.

The genes are TRBV3-1 and TRBJ1-5; D remains unclear. The CDR3 has 13 amino acids. Germline CDR1 reads LGHDT; CDR2 reads YNNKEL (reference sequence). V was trimmed by 0 bases and J by 6 bases, leaving 6 bases between them. This CDR3 is CASSQESGQPQHF. CDR3 DNA: TGTGCCAGCAGCCAAGAAAGCGGTCAGCCCCAGCATTTT.

The chain is built from TRBV9 and TRBJ2-1; D is perhaps TRBD1 (5 bases). The CDR3 covers 14 residues. With 0 bases removed from V and 6 bases from J, the gap between germline ends came to 10 bases. Germline-derived CDR1 and CDR2 are SGDLS and YYNGEE. In DNA, the CDR3 is TGTGCCAGCAGCGTAGCCAGGGTGGGCAATGAGCAGTTCTTC. Translated, it gives CASSVARVGNEQFF.

This chain uses TRBV7-6 with TRBJ2-6, with unresolved D. With 3 bases removed from V and 0 bases from J, the gap between germline ends came to 6 bases. This CDR3 is built from 15 residues. Germline V lookup: CDR1 SGHVS, CDR2 FNYEAQ. As DNA, the CDR3 is TGTGCCAGCAGCTTGGACCACTCTGGGGCCAACGTCCTGACTTTC. Protein product: CASSLDHSGANVLTF.

This clonotype was seen repeatedly, ten times or more. The V gene is TRBV6-5, the J gene TRBJ2-7; 8 nucleotides line up with TRBD1. The germline CDR1 and CDR2 sequences are MNHEY and SVGAGI. This CDR3 is built from 14 residues. Trimming removed 4 bases from V and 12 bases from J; junction bases left unmatched: 14. The CDR3 sequence: CASSSGQGAPKLYF. DNA of the CDR3: TGTGCCAGCAGTTCCGGACAGGGAGCCCCTAAGTTGTACTTC.

The chain is built from TRBV2 and TRBJ2-7; no clear D gene. TRBJ2-1 explains the end of the DNA better; the J call may be wrong. In germline, CDR1 is SNHLY, CDR2 FYNNEI. The CDR3 extends over 11 amino acids. The CDR3 here is CASSAPIEQFF. In DNA, the CDR3 is TGTGCCAGCAGCGCCCCAATAGAGCAGTTCTTC.